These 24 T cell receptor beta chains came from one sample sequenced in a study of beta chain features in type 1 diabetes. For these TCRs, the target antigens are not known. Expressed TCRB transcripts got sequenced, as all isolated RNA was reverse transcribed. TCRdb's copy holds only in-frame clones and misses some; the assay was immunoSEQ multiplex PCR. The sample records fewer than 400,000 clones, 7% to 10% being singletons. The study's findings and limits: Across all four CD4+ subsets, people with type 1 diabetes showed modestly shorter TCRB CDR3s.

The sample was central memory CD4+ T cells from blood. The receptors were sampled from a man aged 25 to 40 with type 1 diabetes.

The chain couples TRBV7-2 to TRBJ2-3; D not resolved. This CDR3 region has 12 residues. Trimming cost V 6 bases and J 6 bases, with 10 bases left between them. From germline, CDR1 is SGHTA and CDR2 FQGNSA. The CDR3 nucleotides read TGTGCCAGCAGTTCCGACCCGGATACGCAGTATTTT. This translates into CASSSDPDTQYF. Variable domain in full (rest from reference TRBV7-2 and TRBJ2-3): GAGVSQSPSNKVTEKGKDVELRCDPISGHTALYWYRQSLGQGLEFLIYFQGNSAPDKSGLPSDRFSAERTGGSVSTLTIQRTQQEDSAVYLCASSSDPDTQYFGPGTRLTVL.

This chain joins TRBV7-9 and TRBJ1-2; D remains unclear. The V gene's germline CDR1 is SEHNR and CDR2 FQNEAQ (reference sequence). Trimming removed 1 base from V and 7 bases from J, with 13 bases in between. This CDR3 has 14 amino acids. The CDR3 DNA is TGTGCCAGCAGCTTAGTGGTCCCGGCGGGTGGCTACACCTTC. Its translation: CASSLVVPAGGYTF.

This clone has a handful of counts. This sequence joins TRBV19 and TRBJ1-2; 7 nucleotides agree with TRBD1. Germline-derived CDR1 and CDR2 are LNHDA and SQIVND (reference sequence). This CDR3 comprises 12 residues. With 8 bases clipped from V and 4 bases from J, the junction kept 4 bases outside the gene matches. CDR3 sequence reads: CASWGQTYGYTF. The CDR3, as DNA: TGTGCCAGTTGGGGACAGACCTATGGCTACACCTTC.

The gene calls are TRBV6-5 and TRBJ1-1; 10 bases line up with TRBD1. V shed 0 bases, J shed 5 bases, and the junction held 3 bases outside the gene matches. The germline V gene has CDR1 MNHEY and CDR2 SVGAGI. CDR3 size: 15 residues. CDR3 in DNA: TGTGCCAGCAGTTACTCGGGACAGGGGATGACTGAAGCTTTCTTT. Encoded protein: CASSYSGQGMTEAFF.

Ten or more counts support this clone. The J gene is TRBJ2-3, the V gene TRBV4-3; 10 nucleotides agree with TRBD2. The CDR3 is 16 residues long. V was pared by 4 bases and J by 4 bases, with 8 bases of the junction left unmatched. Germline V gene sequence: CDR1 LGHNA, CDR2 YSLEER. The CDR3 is CASSPSGGAIADTQYF. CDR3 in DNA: TGCGCCAGCAGCCCGAGCGGGGGGGCGATCGCAGATACGCAGTATTTT.

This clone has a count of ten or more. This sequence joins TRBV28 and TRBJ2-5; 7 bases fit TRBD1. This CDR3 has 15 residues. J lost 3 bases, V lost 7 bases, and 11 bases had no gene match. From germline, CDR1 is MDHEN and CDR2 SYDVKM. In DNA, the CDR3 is TGTGCCAGCACCTCCTGGAGGCAGGGGGAAGAGACCCAGTACTTC. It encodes CASTSWRQGEETQYF. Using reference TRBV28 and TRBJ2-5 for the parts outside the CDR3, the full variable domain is DVKVTQSSRYLVKRTGEKVFLECVQDMDHENMFWYRQDPGLGLRLIYFSYDVKMKEKGDIPEGYSVSREKKERFSLILESASTNQTSMYLCASTSWRQGEETQYFGPGTRLLVL.

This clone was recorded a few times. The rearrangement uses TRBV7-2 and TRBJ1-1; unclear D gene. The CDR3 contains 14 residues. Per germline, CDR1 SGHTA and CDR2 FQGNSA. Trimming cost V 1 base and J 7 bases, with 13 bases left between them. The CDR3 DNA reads TGTGCCAGCAGCTTAGGCGGGGTGAGGGATGAAGCTTTCTTT. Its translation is CASSLGGVRDEAFF.

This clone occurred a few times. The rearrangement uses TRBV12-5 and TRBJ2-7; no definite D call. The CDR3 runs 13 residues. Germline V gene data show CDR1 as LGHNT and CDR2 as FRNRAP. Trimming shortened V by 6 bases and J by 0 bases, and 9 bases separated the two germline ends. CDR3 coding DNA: TGTGCTAGTGGGGCCCATAACTCCTACGAGCAGTACTTC. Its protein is CASGAHNSYEQYF.

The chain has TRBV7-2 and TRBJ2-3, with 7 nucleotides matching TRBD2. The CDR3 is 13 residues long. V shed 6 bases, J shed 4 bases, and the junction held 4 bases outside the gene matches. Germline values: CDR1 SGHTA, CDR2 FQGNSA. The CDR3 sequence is CASRTSGADTQYF. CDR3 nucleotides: TGTGCCAGCAGGACAAGCGGGGCAGATACGCAGTATTTT.

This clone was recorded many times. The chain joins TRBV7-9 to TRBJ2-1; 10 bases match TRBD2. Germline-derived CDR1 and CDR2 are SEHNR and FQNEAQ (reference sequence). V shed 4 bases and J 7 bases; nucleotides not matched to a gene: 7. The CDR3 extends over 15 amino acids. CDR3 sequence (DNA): TGTGCCAGCAGCTCCTGGCTAGCGGGGGTGAATGAGCAGTTCTTC. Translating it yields CASSSWLAGVNEQFF.

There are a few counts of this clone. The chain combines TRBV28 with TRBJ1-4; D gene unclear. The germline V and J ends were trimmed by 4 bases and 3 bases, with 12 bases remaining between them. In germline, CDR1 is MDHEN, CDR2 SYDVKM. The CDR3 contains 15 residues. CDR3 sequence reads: CASSSEQISNEKLFF. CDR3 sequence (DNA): TGTGCCAGCAGTTCAGAACAGATCTCTAATGAAAAACTGTTTTTT.

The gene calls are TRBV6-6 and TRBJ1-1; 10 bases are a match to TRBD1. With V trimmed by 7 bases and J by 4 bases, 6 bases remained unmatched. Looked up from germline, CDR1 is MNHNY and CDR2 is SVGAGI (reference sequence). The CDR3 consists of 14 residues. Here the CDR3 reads CASTGQGVSTEAFF. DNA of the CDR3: TGTGCCAGCACAGGACAGGGGGTAAGCACTGAAGCTTTCTTT.

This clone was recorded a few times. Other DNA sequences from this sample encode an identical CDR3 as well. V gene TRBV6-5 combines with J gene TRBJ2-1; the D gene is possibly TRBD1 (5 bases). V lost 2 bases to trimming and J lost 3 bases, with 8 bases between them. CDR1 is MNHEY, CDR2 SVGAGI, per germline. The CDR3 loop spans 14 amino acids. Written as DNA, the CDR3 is TGTGCCAGCAGTTACGGGCAGGGCTACAATGAGCAGTTCTTC. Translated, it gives CASSYGQGYNEQFF.

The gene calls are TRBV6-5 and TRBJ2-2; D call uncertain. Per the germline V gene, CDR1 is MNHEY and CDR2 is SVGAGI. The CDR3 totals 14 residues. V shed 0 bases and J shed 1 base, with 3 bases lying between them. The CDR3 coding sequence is TGTGCCAGCAGTTACTCCCTGAACACCGGGGAGCTGTTTTTT. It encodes CASSYSLNTGELFF.

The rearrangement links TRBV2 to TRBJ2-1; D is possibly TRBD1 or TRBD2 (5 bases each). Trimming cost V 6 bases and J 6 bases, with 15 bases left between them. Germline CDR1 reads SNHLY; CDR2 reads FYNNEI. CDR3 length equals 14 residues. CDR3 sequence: CASSEGTPGNEQFF. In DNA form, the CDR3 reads TGTGCCAGCAGCGAGGGGACCCCTGGCAATGAGCAGTTCTTC.

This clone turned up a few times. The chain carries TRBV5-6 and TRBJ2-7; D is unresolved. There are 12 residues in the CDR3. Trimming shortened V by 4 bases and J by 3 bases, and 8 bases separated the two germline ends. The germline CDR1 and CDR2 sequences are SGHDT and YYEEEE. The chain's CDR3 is CASSLRDYEQYF. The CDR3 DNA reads TGTGCCAGCAGCCTCAGAGACTACGAGCAGTACTTC.

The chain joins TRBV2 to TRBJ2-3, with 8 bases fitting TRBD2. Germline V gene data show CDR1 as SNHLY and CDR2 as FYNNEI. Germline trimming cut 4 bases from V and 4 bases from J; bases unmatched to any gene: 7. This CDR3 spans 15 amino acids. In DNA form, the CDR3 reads TGTGCCAGCAGTGTGGAGCGGGGGAGCGCAGATACGCAGTATTTT. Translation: CASSVERGSADTQYF.

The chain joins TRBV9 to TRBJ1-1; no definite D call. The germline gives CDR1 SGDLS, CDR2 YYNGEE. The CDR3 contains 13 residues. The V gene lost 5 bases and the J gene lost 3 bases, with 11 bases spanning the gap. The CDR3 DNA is TGTGCCAGCAGAGGGATTAGGGACACTGAAGCTTTCTTT. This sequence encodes CASRGIRDTEAFF. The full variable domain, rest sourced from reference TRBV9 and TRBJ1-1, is DSGVTQTPKHLITATGQRVTLRCSPRSGDLSVYWYQQSLDQGLQFLIQYYNGEERAKGNILERFSAQQFPDLHSELNLSSLELGDSALYFCASRGIRDTEAFFGQGTRLTVV.

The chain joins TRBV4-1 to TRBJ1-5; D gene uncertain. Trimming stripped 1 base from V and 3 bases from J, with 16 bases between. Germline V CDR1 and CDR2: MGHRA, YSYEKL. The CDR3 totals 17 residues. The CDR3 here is CASSQVDRGFLNQPQHF. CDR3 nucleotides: TGCGCCAGCAGCCAAGTGGATCGCGGGTTCCTCAATCAGCCCCAGCATTTT.

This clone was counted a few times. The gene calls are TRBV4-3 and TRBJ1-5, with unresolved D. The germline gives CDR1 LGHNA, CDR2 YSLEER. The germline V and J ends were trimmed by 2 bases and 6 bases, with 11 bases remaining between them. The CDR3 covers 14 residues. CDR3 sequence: CASSQQTESQPQHF. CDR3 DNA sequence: TGCGCCAGCAGCCAACAGACGGAGAGTCAGCCCCAGCATTTT.

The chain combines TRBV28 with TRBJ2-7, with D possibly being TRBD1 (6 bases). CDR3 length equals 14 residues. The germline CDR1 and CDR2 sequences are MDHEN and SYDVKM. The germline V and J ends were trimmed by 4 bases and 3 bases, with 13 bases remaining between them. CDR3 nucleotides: TGTGCCAGCAGTTCACCGGGACAAAACTACGAGCAGTACTTC. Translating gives CASSSPGQNYEQYF.

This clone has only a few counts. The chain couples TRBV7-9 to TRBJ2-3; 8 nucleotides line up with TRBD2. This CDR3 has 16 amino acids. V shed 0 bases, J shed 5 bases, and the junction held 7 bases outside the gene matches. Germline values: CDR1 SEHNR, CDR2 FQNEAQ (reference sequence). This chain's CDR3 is CASSLAGGGSRDTQYF. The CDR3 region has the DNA TGTGCCAGCAGCTTAGCTGGCGGGGGGAGTAGAGATACGCAGTATTTT.

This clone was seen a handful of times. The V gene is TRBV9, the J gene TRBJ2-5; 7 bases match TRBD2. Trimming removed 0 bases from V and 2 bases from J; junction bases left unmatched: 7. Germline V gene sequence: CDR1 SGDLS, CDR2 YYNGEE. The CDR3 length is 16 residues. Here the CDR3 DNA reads TGTGCCAGCAGCGTAGCCCGGGGCGGGGGACAAGAGACCCAGTACTTC. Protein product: CASSVARGGGQETQYF.

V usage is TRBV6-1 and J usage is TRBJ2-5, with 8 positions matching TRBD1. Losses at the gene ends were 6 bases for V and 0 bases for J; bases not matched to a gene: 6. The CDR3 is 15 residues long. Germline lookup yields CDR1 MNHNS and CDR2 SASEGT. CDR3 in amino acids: CASRAGQAHQETQYF. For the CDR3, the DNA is TGTGCCAGCAGGGCGGGACAGGCGCACCAAGAGACCCAGTACTTC.